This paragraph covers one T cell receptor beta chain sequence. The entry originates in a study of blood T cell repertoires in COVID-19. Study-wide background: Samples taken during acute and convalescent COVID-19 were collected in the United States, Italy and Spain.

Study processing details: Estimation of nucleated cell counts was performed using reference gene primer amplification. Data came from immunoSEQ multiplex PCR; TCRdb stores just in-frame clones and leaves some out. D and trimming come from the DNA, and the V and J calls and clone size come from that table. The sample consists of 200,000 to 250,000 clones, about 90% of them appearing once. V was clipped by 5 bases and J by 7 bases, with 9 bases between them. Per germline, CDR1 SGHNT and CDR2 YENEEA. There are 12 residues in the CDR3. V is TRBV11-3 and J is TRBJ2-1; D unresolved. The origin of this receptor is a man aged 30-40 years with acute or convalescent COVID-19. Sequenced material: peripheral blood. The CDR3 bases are TGTGCCAGCAGCCCCGGTCTGAATGAGCAGTTCTTC. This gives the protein CASSPGLNEQFF.